This TCR beta chain originates from a study of response to subunit inactivated influenza vaccine. Points on this clonotype: What it binds is not known.

MiXCR, run by TCRdb on the RT-PCR reads, gives a single entry per CDR3 protein. The sample shows around 530,000 distinct CDR3 sequences, approximately 17% of them seen only once. The length of the CDR3 is 13 residues. Germline V lookup: CDR1 LGHDT, CDR2 YNNKEL (reference sequence). Trimming shortened V by 0 bases and J by 6 bases, and 9 bases separated the two germline ends. Points from the study as a whole: Each seasonal influenza vaccination recruits few new T cells, the authors suggested.

The sequenced sample was CD4+ T cells sorted from PBMCs, obtained around 25 months after vaccination. This clonotype was sampled from a man aged 50 to 69 who received an inactivated influenza vaccine. The chain has TRBV3-1 and TRBJ2-7; TRBD2 might be the D (6 bases). This CDR3 is CASSQDGRIEQYF. The CDR3 region has the DNA TGTGCCAGCAGCCAAGATGGGAGGATCGAGCAGTACTTC.